Listed here are 17 T cell receptor beta chains from one sample, sequenced in a study of long-term antiretroviral therapy in people with HIV. The authors ran the immunoSEQ assay, v3.0, at survey level. Generated by immunoSEQ multiplex PCR, the TCRdb table keeps only in-frame clones and is missing some. The table records about 33,000 clones, over 60% of them present only once. The sample was unsorted PBMCs, taken 2 years after starting antiretroviral therapy. These receptors came from a woman between 45 and 65 years old with HIV.

The V and J genes are TRBV10-1 and TRBJ2-3; D is perhaps TRBD1 or TRBD2 (5 bases each). V lost 8 bases and J 4 bases, leaving 13 bases between the germline ends. CDR3 length equals 13 residues. In germline, CDR1 is WNHNN, CDR2 SYGVQD (reference sequence). The CDR3 DNA reads as TGCGCCAGCGGGGCCGTCGGGGCAGATACGCAGTATTTT. Encoded protein: CASGAVGADTQYF.

The chain carries TRBV27 and TRBJ2-7; D is undetermined. Trimming stripped 4 bases from V and 5 bases from J, with 9 bases between. This CDR3 comprises 12 residues. Germline-derived CDR1 and CDR2 are MNHEY and SMNVEV (reference sequence). CDR3 amino acids: CASSSVSHEQYF. In DNA form, the CDR3 reads TGTGCCAGCAGTTCCGTAAGCCACGAGCAGTACTTC.

This clone appeared once. This chain links TRBV5-5 with TRBJ1-1; 7 positions match TRBD1. There are 13 residues in the CDR3. Germline V CDR1 and CDR2: SGHKS, YYEKEE (reference sequence). The junction had 5 bases not matched to a gene; V was cut back by 5 bases and J by 4 bases. The CDR3 nucleotides read TGTGCCAGCAGGCGCGACAGGGTCACTGAAGCTTTCTTT. It encodes CASRRDRVTEAFF.

This rearrangement joins TRBV2 to TRBJ1-3, with D unclear. The V gene lost 6 bases and the J gene lost 1 base, with 19 bases spanning the gap. Germline CDR1 SNHLY, CDR2 FYNNEI. This CDR3 has 17 residues. DNA for the CDR3: TGTGCCAGCAGAGCTAGACCGTTACCGTCTTCTGGAAACACCATATATTTT. Its translation: CASRARPLPSSGNTIYF.

This chain connects TRBV19 to TRBJ1-4; perhaps TRBD1 as D (5 bases). Trimming shortened V by 6 bases and J by 3 bases, and 11 bases separated the two germline ends. This CDR3 has 14 residues. Germline values: CDR1 LNHDA, CDR2 SQIVND (reference sequence). CDR3 amino acids: CASSRREANEKLFF. CDR3 nucleotide sequence: TGTGCCAGTAGCCGCAGGGAAGCTAATGAAAAACTGTTTTTT.

The chain carries TRBV2 and TRBJ2-3; 9 nucleotides agree with TRBD2. The CDR3 covers 16 residues. After removal of 7 bases from V and 2 bases from J, the junction contained 10 bases not matched to a gene. Germline CDR1 reads SNHLY; CDR2 reads FYNNEI. The CDR3 nucleotides are TGTGCCAGCACCGGAGGGGTAGCGGGGGTCACAGATACGCAGTATTTT. Translation gives CASTGGVAGVTDTQYF.

This chain links TRBV5-4 with TRBJ1-4, with TRBD1 as a possible D gene (5 bases). Germline V gene lookup returns CDR1 SGHNT and CDR2 YYREEE (reference sequence). Trimming stripped 4 bases from V and 7 bases from J, with 17 bases between. The CDR3 length is 15 residues. The CDR3 DNA is TGTGCCAGCAGCCTCCAGGGACTGGGGGGTGAAAAACTGTTTTTT. Residues: CASSLQGLGGEKLFF. Full variable domain (remainder filled in from reference TRBV5-4 and TRBJ1-4): ETGVTQSPTHLIKTRGQQVTLRCSSQSGHNTVSWYQQALGQGPQFIFQYYREEENGRGNFPPRFSGLQFPNYSSELNVNALELDDSALYLCASSLQGLGGEKLFFGSGTQLSVL.

The V call is TRBV5-1, the J call TRBJ2-1; unclear D gene. The ends were cut back, 0 bases at V and 7 bases at J, with 5 bases in the middle. Looked up from germline, CDR1 is SGHRS and CDR2 is YFSETQ. CDR3 length: 12 amino acids. The CDR3 bases are TGCGCCAGCAGCTTGGCCAGAAATGAGCAGTTCTTC. This sequence encodes CASSLARNEQFF.

The chain combines TRBV11-2 with TRBJ2-2, with 7 bases identical to TRBD1. Per the germline V gene, CDR1 is SGHAT and CDR2 is FQNNGV. With 5 bases clipped from V and 6 bases from J, the junction kept 6 bases outside the gene matches. This CDR3 spans 14 amino acids. The CDR3 DNA follows: TGTGCCAGCAGCAATCCTGACAGGGCCGGGGAGCTGTTTTTT. Translating gives CASSNPDRAGELFF.

The chain carries TRBV7-2 and TRBJ1-5; 10 nucleotides agree with TRBD1. The length of the CDR3 is 15 residues. The V and J ends lost 4 bases and 6 bases, in that order; junction bases with no gene match: 6. The germline gives CDR1 SGHTA, CDR2 FQGNSA. The CDR3 DNA sequence: TGTGCCAGCAGCTCCGACAGGGGGCGCGGTCAGCCCCAGCATTTT. Translating it yields CASSSDRGRGQPQHF.

The rearrangement links TRBV4-1 to TRBJ1-4; tentatively, D is TRBD1 (5 bases). This CDR3 comprises 15 residues. Germline-derived CDR1 and CDR2 are MGHRA and YSYEKL. Trimming took off 0 bases at V and 8 bases at J, with 13 bases between the two ends. CDR3 amino acids: CASSQDAGRGEKLFF. The CDR3 nucleotides read TGCGCCAGCAGCCAAGACGCAGGGCGGGGGGAAAAACTGTTTTTT.

The rearrangement joins TRBV30 to TRBJ1-1; weak D call: TRBD1 (5 bases). This CDR3 is built from 14 residues. The V gene lost 1 base and the J gene lost 7 bases, with 16 bases spanning the gap. CDR1 is GTSNPN and CDR2 is SVGIG in the germline V gene (reference sequence). The CDR3 DNA reads as TGTGCCTGGAGTGCCCACGGGGCAGGGAGTGAAGCTTTCTTT. Protein product: CAWSAHGAGSEAFF.

This clone was seen just once. The chain employs TRBV11-2 and TRBJ1-1; D unresolved. The CDR3 loop spans 15 amino acids. V shed 3 bases and J shed 1 base, with 12 bases lying between them. In germline, CDR1 is SGHAT, CDR2 FQNNGV. In DNA, the CDR3 is TGTGCCAGCAGCTTGGGTAACAGTGGGAACACTGAAGCTTTCTTT. Amino acids: CASSLGNSGNTEAFF.

The V gene is TRBV4-1, the J gene TRBJ2-7; maybe TRBD2 (6 bases). Germline CDR1 reads MGHRA; CDR2 reads YSYEKL. Trimming took 7 bases from V and 3 from J, leaving 19 bases between them. The CDR3 runs to 15 residues. CDR3 sequence: CASITRPGLDYEQYV. CDR3 nucleotides: TGCGCCAGCATCACTCGACCGGGACTCGACTACGAGCAGTACGTC.

CDR3 nucleotides: TGCGCCAGCAGCCTCATAGCGGGGGGGCTGTCCCAAGAGACCCAGTACTTC. It translates to CASSLIAGGLSQETQYF. This rearrangement joins TRBV5-1 to TRBJ2-5; TRBD2 aligns across 11 bases. Trimming took 4 bases from V and 1 from J; bases not matched to a gene: 9. This CDR3 region has 17 residues. From germline, CDR1 is SGHRS and CDR2 YFSETQ.

This clone was seen a single time. V is TRBV4-1 and J is TRBJ1-1; D perhaps matches TRBD1 (5 bases). Trimming pared 4 bases from V and 1 base from J, leaving 16 bases between. Germline assignment: CDR1 MGHRA and CDR2 YSYEKL. This CDR3 comprises 16 residues. CDR3: CASSPFLFQGNTEAFF. In DNA, the CDR3 is TGCGCCAGCAGCCCCTTCCTTTTCCAGGGGAACACTGAAGCTTTCTTT.

The chain couples TRBV9 to TRBJ2-1, with 12 bases lining up with TRBD1. V was clipped by 4 bases and J by 0 bases; unmatched bases: 11. The CDR3 loop spans 19 amino acids. The germline CDR1 and CDR2 sequences are SGDLS and YYNGEE. CDR3 nucleotide sequence: TGTGCCAGCAGCCTCCAGGGACAGGGGGCGCCGCTCTCCTACAATGAGCAGTTCTTC. Amino acid sequence: CASSLQGQGAPLSYNEQFF.